Presented here are 23 T cell receptor beta chains from one specimen sequenced in a study of cytomegalovirus exposure and HLA in healthy donors. PCR amplification relied on 60 Vbeta primers (plus 13 Jbeta primers). The data were produced by immunoSEQ multiplex PCR, yet TCRdb's version contains in-frame clones alone and is incomplete. The sample carries 70,000 to 95,000 clones, less than 85% recorded once. Sequences were obtained from PBMCs. The origin of the receptors is a man aged 25-40 years in good health and CMV-seropositive.

This CDR3 reads CASSHPGLAGGGLQETQYF. Written as DNA, the CDR3 is TGCGCCAGCAGCCATCCGGGACTAGCGGGAGGGGGGCTCCAAGAGACCCAGTACTTC. V and J are TRBV4-1 and TRBJ2-5; 16 bases map to TRBD2. This CDR3 comprises 19 residues. The V gene's germline CDR1 is MGHRA and CDR2 YSYEKL. V lost 3 bases, J lost 1 base, and 8 bases stayed unmatched.

The rearrangement joins TRBV5-6 to TRBJ1-5; D not resolved. The germline V gene has CDR1 SGHDT and CDR2 YYEEEE. V lost 0 bases, J lost 3 bases, and 10 bases lay in between. This CDR3 comprises 15 residues. The CDR3 sequence is CASSLGGWFNQPQHF. In DNA form, the CDR3 reads TGTGCCAGCAGCTTGGGCGGCTGGTTCAATCAGCCCCAGCATTTT.

The chain links TRBV7-8 to TRBJ1-6, with a tentative D call TRBD1 (6 bases). The germline gives CDR1 SGHVS, CDR2 FQNEAQ. The CDR3 has 15 residues. V lost 5 bases to trimming and J lost 6 bases, with 14 bases between them. The CDR3 region has the DNA TGTGCCAGCAGCCCCTTCACAGGGATTAATTCACCCCTCCACTTT. Its protein product is CASSPFTGINSPLHF.

V and J are TRBV28 and TRBJ2-7, with TRBD1 matching over 10 bases. Germline V gene sequence: CDR1 MDHEN, CDR2 SYDVKM. V gave up 6 bases and J gave up 2 bases; unmatched junction bases: 4. The CDR3 consists of 14 residues. CDR3 protein: CASRRGQGPYEQYF. The CDR3 DNA follows: TGTGCCAGCAGAAGGGGACAGGGGCCCTACGAGCAGTACTTC.

The chain combines TRBV4-1 with TRBJ2-7, with 9 bases identical to TRBD1. From germline, CDR1 is MGHRA and CDR2 YSYEKL. With V trimmed by 0 bases and J by 4 bases, 7 bases remained unmatched. There are 16 residues in the CDR3. The DNA of the CDR3 is TGCGCCAGCAGCCAAGATTCACAGGGGGCGCAATACGAGCAGTACGTC. Its translation: CASSQDSQGAQYEQYV.

Regarding this clone: Different DNA sequences within this sample yield the same CDR3. The genes are TRBV19 and TRBJ1-1; D is possibly TRBD1 (5 bases). Germline lookup yields CDR1 LNHDA and CDR2 SQIVND (reference sequence). Trimming shortened V by 5 bases and J by 1 base, and 8 bases separated the two germline ends. This CDR3 is 13 amino acids long. CDR3 bases: TGTGCCAGTAGTCCGACAGCGAACACTGAAGCTTTCTTT. Translating gives CASSPTANTEAFF.

The V gene is TRBV10-2, the J gene TRBJ1-5; no definite D call. Germline-derived CDR1 and CDR2 are WSHSY and SAAADI. The CDR3 contains 13 residues. V was pared by 3 bases and J by 0 bases, with 3 bases between. This CDR3 reads CASSDGSNQPQHF. For the CDR3, the DNA is TGCGCCAGCAGTGACGGTAGCAATCAGCCCCAGCATTTT.

This clone was seen a single time. The chain employs TRBV19 and TRBJ2-1; maybe TRBD2 (6 bases). The V gene's germline CDR1 is LNHDA and CDR2 SQIVND (reference sequence). The CDR3 runs 16 residues. V lost 3 bases to trimming and J lost 5 bases, with 17 bases between them. CDR3 sequence: CASSIGGSGAHNEQFF. In DNA, the CDR3 is TGTGCCAGTAGTATTGGGGGTAGCGGAGCCCACAATGAGCAGTTCTTC.

The chain carries TRBV5-1 and TRBJ2-5; 9 bases align to TRBD2. CDR3 size: 18 residues. Germline loops: CDR1 SGHRS, CDR2 YFSETQ. V was clipped by 3 bases and J by 4 bases; unmatched bases: 16. Here the CDR3 DNA reads TGCGCCAGCAGCTCGGAGGTACGCGCGAGCGGGGGGAGAGAGACCCAGTACTTC. Amino acids: CASSSEVRASGGRETQYF. Drawing the rest from reference TRBV5-1 and TRBJ2-5, the complete variable domain is KAGVTQTPRYLIKTRGQQVTLSCSPISGHRSVSWYQQTPGQGLQFLFEYFSETQRNKGNFPGRFSGRQFSNSRSEMNVSTLELGDSALYLCASSSEVRASGGRETQYFGPGTRLLVL.

The chain is built from TRBV19 and TRBJ2-4, with 7 nucleotides matching TRBD1. The CDR3 is 14 residues long. V lost 7 bases and J lost 3; bases outside the gene matches: 6. The germline gives CDR1 LNHDA, CDR2 SQIVND (reference sequence). CDR3 DNA sequence: TGTGCCAGTATGTCCCAGGGGGACAAAAACATTCAGTACTTC. This codes for CASMSQGDKNIQYF.

The sample holds a few counts of this clone. The chain couples TRBV28 to TRBJ1-2, with a weak D call TRBD1 (6 bases). CDR3 length: 13 residues. V was clipped by 6 bases and J by 1 base, with 9 bases between them. From germline, CDR1 is MDHEN and CDR2 SYDVKM. CDR3 sequence: CASREGVNYGYTF. Written as DNA, the CDR3 is TGTGCCAGCAGAGAGGGGGTTAACTATGGCTACACCTTC.

The rearrangement joins TRBV11-3 to TRBJ2-2; TRBD1 matches at 11 bases. There are 16 residues in the CDR3. The V gene end was trimmed by 5 bases and the J gene end by 4 bases; junction bases not matched to a gene: 6. Germline CDR1 SGHNT, CDR2 YENEEA. The CDR3 DNA reads TGTGCCAGCAGCATTGGACAGGGGGCGGTCACCGGGGAGCTGTTTTTT. Translated, it gives CASSIGQGAVTGELFF. The full variable domain, rest sourced from reference TRBV11-3 and TRBJ2-2, is EAGVVQSPRYKIIEKKQPVAFWCNPISGHNTLYWYLQNLGQGPELLIRYENEEAVDDSQLPKDRFSAERLKGVDSTLKIQPAELGDSAVYLCASSIGQGAVTGELFFGEGSRLTVL.

The chain combines TRBV18 with TRBJ1-5; the D gene is possibly TRBD1 (5 bases). The germline CDR1 and CDR2 sequences are KGHSH and LQKENI. V gave up 2 bases and J gave up 8 bases, with 19 bases separating them. The CDR3 extends over 16 amino acids. The CDR3 reads CASSPSYMGTEEPQHF. CDR3 DNA sequence: TGTGCCAGCTCACCAAGTTATATGGGGACTGAGGAGCCCCAGCATTTT.

The chain carries TRBV27 and TRBJ1-4; 7 bases agree with TRBD1. Unmatched junction bases numbered 6, after V lost 5 bases and J lost 6 bases. CDR1 is MNHEY, CDR2 SMNVEV, per germline (reference sequence). The CDR3 consists of 14 residues. The CDR3 sequence is CASSPGTVYEKLFF. In DNA, the CDR3 is TGTGCCAGCAGTCCCGGGACAGTATATGAAAAACTGTTTTTT.

The chain employs TRBV5-1 and TRBJ1-3; D is unclear. The CDR3 covers 13 residues. Per germline, CDR1 SGHRS and CDR2 YFSETQ. V lost 3 bases and J 8 bases, leaving 12 bases between the germline ends. Written as DNA, the CDR3 is TGCGCCAGCAGCTACGAGGCTCCTGACACCATATATTTT. Its translation: CASSYEAPDTIYF.

The chain is built from TRBV30 and TRBJ2-1; D may be TRBD2 (6 bases). The CDR3 extends over 15 amino acids. Germline V gene data show CDR1 as GTSNPN and CDR2 as SVGIG (reference sequence). V lost 5 bases to trimming and J lost 4 bases, with 18 bases between them. CDR3 sequence reads: CAWGLWGGVYNEQFF. The CDR3 bases are TGTGCCTGGGGACTTTGGGGAGGAGTATACAATGAGCAGTTCTTC.

This clone was seen a handful of times. The chain recombines TRBV6-6 with TRBJ1-4; 8 bases fit TRBD1. Germline CDR1 MNHNY, CDR2 SVGAGI (reference sequence). The trim removed 5 bases at V and 8 bases at J, leaving 13 bases unmatched. This CDR3 comprises 16 residues. CDR3 sequence reads: CASSHNPGTGGEKLFF. CDR3 nucleotides: TGTGCCAGCAGTCACAACCCCGGGACAGGAGGCGAAAAACTGTTTTTT.

V and J are TRBV6-5 and TRBJ2-1; no clear D. Germline CDR1 MNHEY, CDR2 SVGAGI. V shed 0 bases and J shed 6 bases, with 9 bases lying between them. The CDR3 is 14 residues long. CDR3 nucleotides: TGTGCCAGCAGTTACTCGGGCCCCATCAATGAGCAGTTCTTC. As protein: CASSYSGPINEQFF.

The chain carries TRBV5-6 and TRBJ2-5; D is unclear. This CDR3 contains 12 residues. Trimming removed 0 bases at V and 4 bases at J, with 4 bases between. In germline, CDR1 is SGHDT, CDR2 YYEEEE. DNA for the CDR3: TGTGCCAGCAGCTTGGCCGGAGAGACCCAGTACTTC. As protein: CASSLAGETQYF.

This clone was observed once. The chain uses TRBV2 and TRBJ2-6; possible D gene TRBD2, 6 bases. Germline V gene lookup returns CDR1 SNHLY and CDR2 FYNNEI. This CDR3 is built from 17 residues. With 8 bases removed from V and 0 bases from J, the gap between germline ends came to 17 bases. CDR3: CASVKPGLISGANVLTF. CDR3 nucleotides: TGTGCCAGCGTAAAACCGGGACTCATCTCTGGGGCCAACGTCCTGACTTTC.

This clone was observed a single time. The V gene is TRBV6-5, the J gene TRBJ2-1, with a weak D call TRBD2 (5 bases). The germline V and J ends were trimmed by 11 bases and 10 bases, with 18 bases remaining between them. The germline gives CDR1 MNHEY, CDR2 SVGAGI. CDR3 length equals 12 residues. The CDR3 region has the DNA TGTGCCGGCGGACTCCCAATCGCCGAGCAGTTCTTC. Its translation: CAGGLPIAEQFF.

The V and J genes are TRBV6-5 and TRBJ2-5; 8 nucleotides line up with TRBD2. The V and J ends lost 7 bases and 4 bases, in that order; junction bases with no gene match: 8. Germline V gene sequence: CDR1 MNHEY, CDR2 SVGAGI. The CDR3 has 14 amino acids. CDR3 region: CASKPLAAGETQYF. As DNA, the CDR3 is TGTGCCAGCAAACCACTAGCGGCGGGAGAGACCCAGTACTTC.

The CDR3 DNA is TGTGCCAGCAGCTTAGGCAGGAACACTGAAGCTTTCTTT. It specifies CASSLGRNTEAFF. The rearrangement joins TRBV7-2 to TRBJ1-1; D gene uncertain. CDR3 length equals 13 residues. Germline values: CDR1 SGHTA, CDR2 FQGNSA. V was trimmed by 1 base and J by 1 base, leaving 4 bases between them.